Sequencing of this T cell receptor beta chain was carried out in a study of molecular identifiers for immune sequencing clone quantification. Bulk libraries came from a prior protocol with listed TCR primers. TCRdb used MiXCR to reprocess the PCR reads, holding one entry per CDR3 protein. Among more than 300,000 distinct CDR3 sequences listed, about 21% were seen once. Regarding this clonotype: This may be a read error: a much more frequent sequence differs by one nucleotide.

Libraries for naive CD8 T cells, which were made from roughly 21,000 to 960,000 sorted cells, drew on 10%, 30% or 50% of the RNA. Sequencing was done on a sample of naive CD8+ T cells from blood, with Jurkat cell RNA spiked in. The subset is: FACS-sorted CD8+CD4-CCR7+CD45RA+ naive T cells. This sequence was found in a human donor in good health. Some libraries in this study had Jurkat cell RNA spiked in.

CDR3 nucleotides: TGTGCCAGTAGTGCCGGACTAGCGGGAGGGCACTACGAGCGGTACTTC. Its translation: CASSAGLAGGHYERYF. The V and J genes are TRBV19 and TRBJ2-7; 15 bases match TRBD2. CDR3 size: 16 residues. Germline loops: CDR1 LNHDA, CDR2 SQIVND (reference sequence).